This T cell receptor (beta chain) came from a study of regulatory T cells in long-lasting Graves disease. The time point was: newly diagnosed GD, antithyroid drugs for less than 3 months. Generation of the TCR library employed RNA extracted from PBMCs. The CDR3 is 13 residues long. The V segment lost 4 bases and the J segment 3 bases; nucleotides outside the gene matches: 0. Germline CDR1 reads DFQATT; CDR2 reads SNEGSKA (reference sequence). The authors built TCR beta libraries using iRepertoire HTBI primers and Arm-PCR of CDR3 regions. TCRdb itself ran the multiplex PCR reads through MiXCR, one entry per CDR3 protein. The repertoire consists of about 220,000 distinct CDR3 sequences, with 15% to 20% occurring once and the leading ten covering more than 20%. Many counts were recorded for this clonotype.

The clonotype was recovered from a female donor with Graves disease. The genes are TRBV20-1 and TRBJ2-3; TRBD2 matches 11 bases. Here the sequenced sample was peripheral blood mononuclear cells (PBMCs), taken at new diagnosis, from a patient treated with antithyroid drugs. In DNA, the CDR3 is TGCAGTGCTACTAGCGGGAGGACAGATACGCAGTATTTT. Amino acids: CSATSGRTDTQYF.